The rows below give T cell receptor beta chains drawn from one sample of a study of immune cell composition in non-small cell lung cancer. The assay was immunoSEQ multiplex PCR, and TCRdb's table has in-frame clones only and misses some. This repertoire shows roughly 950 clones, around 70% found once; its top ten account for approximately 30%. The sample taken for sequencing was non-adjacent lung tissue. These receptors were obtained from a human donor with non-small cell lung cancer. Both conserved end residues are part of each CDR3. The D gene is left open where the match is weak. Size tells how often a clone was seen (once, few, many) or the class of an expanded clone, and some rows leave it out.

>TRBV10-3|TRBJ2-1|few|-
CAISESMTGEYNEQFF
TGTGCCATCAGTGAGTCGATGACGGGAGAGTACAATGAGCAGTTCTTC
>TRBV27|TRBJ2-6|-|-
CASSPTAENWGFGANVLTF
TGTGCCAGCAGCCCTACGGCGGAGAACTGGGGCTTTGGGGCCAACGTCCTGACTTTC
>TRBV5-1|TRBJ2-1|-|-
CAAPGGEQFF
TGCGCCGCCCCCGGGGGTGAGCAGTTCTTC
>TRBV5-1|TRBJ2-1|-|TRBD1
CASSDREVGVSYNGQFF
TGCGCCAGCTCGGACAGGGAAGTGGGAGTCTCCTACAATGGGCAGTTCTTC
>TRBV7-6|TRBJ2-3|-|TRBD2
CASSLGLAGSTDTQYF
TGTGCCAGCAGCTTAGGGCTAGCGGGGAGCACAGATACGCAGTATTTT
>TRBV28|TRBJ1-1|-|TRBD1
CASSSHRGLSVKAFF
TGTGCCAGCAGTTCCCACAGGGGCTTATCGGTAAAGGCTTTCTTT
>TRBV4-3|TRBJ1-2|-|TRBD1
CASSPTGGVNYGYTF
TGCGCCAGCAGCCCAACAGGGGGGGTGAACTATGGCTACACCTTC
>TRBV14|TRBJ1-5|-|TRBD1
CASSQTRGQGRNQPQHF
TGTGCCAGCAGCCAAACTCGGGGACAGGGGCGCAATCAGCCCCAGCATTTT
>TRBV4-1|TRBJ2-4|few|TRBD1
CASSQDQGAAKNIQYF
TGCGCCAGCAGCCAAGACCAGGGGGCGGCCAAAAACATTCAGTACTTC
>TRBV2|TRBJ1-2|once|-
CASFTTKLIYGYTF
TGTGCCAGCTTTACAACCAAACTAATCTATGGCTACACCTTC
>TRBV19|TRBJ1-6|-|-
CASSIVEGSTSPLHF
TGTGCCAGTAGTATAGTCGAGGGATCGACTTCACCCCTCCACTTT
>TRBV7-9|TRBJ2-7|few|-
CASSPGRYEQYF
TGTGCCAGCAGCCCCGGTCGTTACGAGCAGTACTTC
>TRBV5-5|TRBJ2-1|-|-
CASSPGLSGEQFF
TGTGCCAGCAGCCCAGGACTCTCTGGTGAGCAGTTCTTC
>TRBV7-9|TRBJ2-3|-|-
CASSLAVDYTDTQYF
TGTGCCAGCAGCTTAGCTGTGGACTACACAGATACGCAGTATTTT
>TRBV5-1|TRBJ2-1|-|TRBD2
CASSLEGSGIRNEQFF
TGCGCCAGCAGCTTGGAAGGTAGCGGGATTAGGAATGAGCAGTTCTTC
>TRBV20-1|TRBJ1-1|few|-
CSAAKRDEAFF
TGCAGTGCCGCCAAAAGAGATGAAGCTTTCTTT
>TRBV10-3|TRBJ1-3|-|-
CAISELQSNTIYF
TGTGCCATCAGTGAGCTACAGTCAAACACCATATATTTT
>TRBV7-2|TRBJ2-7|-|-
CASSLQGGGIGYEQYF
TGTGCCAGCAGCTTACAGGGGGGCGGGATTGGGTACGAGCAGTACTTC
>TRBV11-2|TRBJ2-2|-|TRBD2
CASSFDGGDTGELFF
TGTGCCAGCAGCTTTGACGGGGGGGATACCGGGGAGCTGTTTTTT
>TRBV10-3|TRBJ2-3|-|TRBD1
CAIRTSAGTGFTDTQYF
TGTGCCATCAGGACCAGTGCCGGGACAGGGTTCACAGATACGCAGTATTTT
>TRBV29-1|TRBJ1-3|-|TRBD1
CSASGTGVGNTIYF
TGCAGCGCCTCCGGGACAGGGGTTGGAAACACCATATATTTT
>TRBV21-1|TRBJ2-7|-|-
CASSTFRRDSYEQYF
TGTGCCAGCAGCACCTTCAGGCGAGACTCCTACGAGCAGTACTTC
>TRBV29-1|TRBJ2-7|-|TRBD1
CSVQIPGRGKEQYF
TGCAGCGTCCAAATCCCCGGCAGGGGGAAAGAGCAGTACTTC
>TRBV7-9|TRBJ2-2|-|TRBD2
CASSSSAFAGGPVTGELFF
TGTGCCAGCAGCTCCTCCGCCTTTGCGGGAGGGCCTGTTACCGGGGAGCTGTTTTTT
>TRBV9|TRBJ1-1|few|-
CASSVGSGFTEAFF
TGTGCCAGCAGCGTAGGGTCAGGCTTCACTGAAGCTTTCTTT
>TRBV5-4|TRBJ1-1|-|-
CASGGSTEAFF
TGTGCTTCCGGCGGTAGTACTGAAGCTTTCTTT
>TRBV6-6|TRBJ2-7|few|TRBD1
CASSYRQGYEQYF
TGTGCCAGCAGTTACCGACAGGGATACGAGCAGTACTTC
>TRBV5-8|TRBJ1-2|-|-
CASSPLGGQRNYGYTF
TGTGCCAGCAGCCCCCTCGGGGGTCAGAGGAACTATGGCTACACCTTC
>TRBV5-5|TRBJ1-4|-|TRBD1
CASSSTGGSNEKLFF
TGTGCCAGCAGCTCGACAGGGGGCAGTAATGAAAAACTGTTTTTT
>TRBV25-1|TRBJ2-5|few|TRBD2
CASSEPSSGKETQYF
TGTGCCAGCAGTGAACCATCTAGCGGGAAAGAGACCCAGTACTTC
>TRBV7-2|TRBJ2-5|-|TRBD1
CASRRTGEETQYF
TGTGCCAGCAGAAGGACAGGGGAGGAGACCCAGTACTTC
>TRBV5-1|TRBJ1-1|-|-
CASSLAGQALNTEAFF
TGCGCCAGCAGCTTGGCAGGGCAGGCGTTAAACACTGAAGCTTTCTTT
>TRBV7-2|TRBJ2-3|-|-
CASSPLVASADTQYF
TGTGCCAGCAGTCCCCTAGTGGCTAGTGCAGATACGCAGTATTTT
>TRBV25-1|TRBJ1-2|-|-
CASSDSAGAGIYGYTF
TGTGCCAGCAGTGACTCCGCTGGGGCGGGAATCTATGGCTACACCTTC
>TRBV7-6|TRBJ2-3|-|-
CASSLRLGTDTQYF
TGTGCCAGCAGCTTGCGACTAGGGACAGATACGCAGTATTTT
>TRBV7-8|TRBJ1-6|-|-
CASSSAPVGSPLHF
TGTGCCAGCAGCTCAGCTCCGGTCGGTTCACCCCTCCACTTT
>TRBV18|TRBJ1-2|-|TRBD1
CASLGQGQGDYGYTF
TGTGCCAGCTTGGGACAGGGACAAGGGGACTATGGCTACACCTTC
>TRBV19|TRBJ2-7|few|-
CASSYGTGGEEYF
TGTGCCAGTAGTTACGGGACTGGCGGGGAGGAGTACTTC
>TRBV7-2|TRBJ1-5|once|TRBD1
CASSSTGGNQPQHF
TGTGCCAGCAGCTCGACAGGGGGGAATCAGCCCCAGCATTTT
>TRBV30|TRBJ1-1|-|TRBD1
CAFRQGSTEAFF
TGTGCCTTCCGACAGGGATCCACTGAAGCTTTCTTT
>TRBV25-1|TRBJ1-1|-|TRBD1
CASSARQGEGTEAFF
TGTGCCAGCAGCGCTCGACAGGGAGAGGGCACTGAAGCTTTCTTT
>TRBV6-1|TRBJ2-7|-|-
CASRVLSGVNEQYF
TGTGCCAGCAGGGTTTTGAGCGGCGTTAACGAGCAGTACTTC
>TRBV18|TRBJ1-1|-|TRBD1
CASSPKPGQGATEAFF
TGTGCCAGCTCACCAAAGCCGGGACAGGGGGCAACTGAAGCTTTCTTT
>TRBV19|TRBJ2-3|-|-
CASSIQGSNTQYF
TGTGCCAGTAGTATCCAGGGGAGTAATACGCAGTATTTT
>TRBV13|TRBJ2-5|-|TRBD1
CASSLRQGAEETQYF
TGTGCCAGCAGCTTACGACAGGGGGCGGAGGAGACCCAGTACTTC
>TRBV2|TRBJ2-1|-|TRBD2
CASIPYSDTSGAYNEQFF
TGTGCCAGCATCCCCTACAGTGATACTAGCGGGGCCTACAATGAGCAGTTCTTC
>TRBV9|TRBJ2-3|-|TRBD2
CASSREGARLDTQYF
TGTGCCAGCAGTCGGGAGGGAGCGCGTTTAGATACGCAGTATTTT
>TRBV7-2|TRBJ2-7|-|TRBD2
CASSLDLLAGTLEQYF
TGTGCCAGCAGCTTAGATTTGCTAGCGGGGACCTTGGAGCAGTACTTC
>TRBV4-2|TRBJ1-4|-|-
CASSQTIQGLEKLFF
TGTGCCAGCAGCCAAACGATCCAGGGACTTGAAAAACTGTTTTTT
>TRBV30|TRBJ1-2|-|TRBD1
CAWSVPPDRDGYTF
TGTGCCTGGAGTGTACCCCCTGACAGGGACGGCTACACCTTC
>TRBV28|TRBJ2-2|-|TRBD2
CASSRTSGNTGELFF
TGTGCCAGCAGCCGGACTAGCGGGAACACCGGGGAGCTGTTTTTT